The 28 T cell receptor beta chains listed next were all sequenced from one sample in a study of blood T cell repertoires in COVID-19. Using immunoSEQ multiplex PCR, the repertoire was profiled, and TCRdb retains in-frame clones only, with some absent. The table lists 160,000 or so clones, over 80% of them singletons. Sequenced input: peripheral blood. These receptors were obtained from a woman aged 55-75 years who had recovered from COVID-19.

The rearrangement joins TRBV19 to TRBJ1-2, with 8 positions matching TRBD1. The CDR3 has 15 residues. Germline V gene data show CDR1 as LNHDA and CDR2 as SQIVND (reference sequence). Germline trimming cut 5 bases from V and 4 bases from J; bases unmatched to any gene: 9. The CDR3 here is CASSGWDRSFYGYTF. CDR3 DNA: TGTGCCAGTAGTGGCTGGGACAGGTCGTTCTATGGCTACACCTTC.

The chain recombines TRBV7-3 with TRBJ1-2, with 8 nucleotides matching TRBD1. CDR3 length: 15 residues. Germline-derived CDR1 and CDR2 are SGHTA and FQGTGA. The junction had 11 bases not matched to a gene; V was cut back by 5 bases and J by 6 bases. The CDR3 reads CASSPDRGPTNGYTF. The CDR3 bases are TGTGCCAGCAGCCCAGACAGGGGCCCAACCAATGGCTACACCTTC.

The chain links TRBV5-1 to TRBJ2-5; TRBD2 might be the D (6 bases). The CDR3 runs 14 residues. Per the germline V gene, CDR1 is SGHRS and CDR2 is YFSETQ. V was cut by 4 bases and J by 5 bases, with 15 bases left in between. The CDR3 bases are TGCGCCAGCAGCGGGACCGCGGGGCGGGAGACCCAGTACTTC. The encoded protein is CASSGTAGRETQYF. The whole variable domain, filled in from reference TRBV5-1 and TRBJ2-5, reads KAGVTQTPRYLIKTRGQQVTLSCSPISGHRSVSWYQQTPGQGLQFLFEYFSETQRNKGNFPGRFSGRQFSNSRSEMNVSTLELGDSALYLCASSGTAGRETQYFGPGTRLLVL.

The CDR3 protein is CASSQTSGYEQYF. The CDR3 bases are TGTGCCAGCAGCCAGACTAGCGGTTACGAGCAGTACTTC. V is TRBV7-6 and J is TRBJ2-7; 9 positions match TRBD2. V trimming: 5 bases; J trimming: 4 bases; junction bases outside the gene matches: 3. This CDR3 comprises 13 residues. Germline CDR1 SGHVS, CDR2 FNYEAQ.

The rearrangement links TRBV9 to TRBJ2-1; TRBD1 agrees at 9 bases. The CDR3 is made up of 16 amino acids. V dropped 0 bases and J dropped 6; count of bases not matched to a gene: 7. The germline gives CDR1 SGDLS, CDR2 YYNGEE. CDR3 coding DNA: TGTGCCAGCAGCGTAGGAGGGACAGGGATGTTCAATGAGCAGTTCTTC. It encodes CASSVGGTGMFNEQFF.

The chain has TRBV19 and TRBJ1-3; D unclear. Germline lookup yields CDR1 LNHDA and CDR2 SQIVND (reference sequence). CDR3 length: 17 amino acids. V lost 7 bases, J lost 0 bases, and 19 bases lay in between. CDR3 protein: CASNRRRQASSGNTIYF. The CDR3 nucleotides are TGTGCCAGTAATCGGCGACGGCAGGCCAGCTCTGGAAACACCATATATTTT.

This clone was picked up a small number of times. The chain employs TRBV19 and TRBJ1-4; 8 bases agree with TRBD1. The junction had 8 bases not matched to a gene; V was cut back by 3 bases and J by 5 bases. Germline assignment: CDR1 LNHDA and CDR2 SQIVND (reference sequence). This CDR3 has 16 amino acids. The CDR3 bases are TGTGCCAGTAGTATTGGGACAGGTCTCGTCAATGAAAAACTGTTTTTT. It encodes CASSIGTGLVNEKLFF.

This CDR3 reads CASSVEGVPRETQYF. The CDR3 DNA sequence: TGTGCCAGCAGCGTAGAGGGGGTCCCCAGGGAGACCCAGTACTTC. V and J are TRBV9 and TRBJ2-5, with D maybe TRBD1 (6 bases). The V end was cut by 0 bases, the J end by 5 bases, with 14 bases between. The CDR3 is made up of 15 amino acids. CDR1 SGDLS and CDR2 YYNGEE come from the germline V gene. Looking up the rest from reference TRBV9 and TRBJ2-5 gives the full variable domain: DSGVTQTPKHLITATGQRVTLRCSPRSGDLSVYWYQQSLDQGLQFLIQYYNGEERAKGNILERFSAQQFPDLHSELNLSSLELGDSALYFCASSVEGVPRETQYFGPGTRLLVL.

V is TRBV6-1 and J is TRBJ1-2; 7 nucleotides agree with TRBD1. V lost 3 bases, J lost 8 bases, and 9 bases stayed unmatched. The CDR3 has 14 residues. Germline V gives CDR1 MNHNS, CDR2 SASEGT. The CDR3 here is CASSDMTGILGYTF. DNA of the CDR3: TGTGCCAGCAGTGACATGACAGGGATCCTCGGCTACACCTTC.

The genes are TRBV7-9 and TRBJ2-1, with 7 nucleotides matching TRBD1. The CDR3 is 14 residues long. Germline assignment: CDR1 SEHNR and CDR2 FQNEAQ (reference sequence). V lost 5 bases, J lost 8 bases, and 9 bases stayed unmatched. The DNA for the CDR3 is TGTGCCAGCAGCGTCGGGACAGCGTTAGATGAGCAGTTCTTC. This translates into CASSVGTALDEQFF. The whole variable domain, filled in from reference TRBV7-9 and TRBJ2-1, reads DTGVSQNPRHKITKRGQNVTFRCDPISEHNRLYWYRQTLGQGPEFLTYFQNEAQLEKSRLLSDRFSAERPKGSFSTLEIQRTEQGDSAMYLCASSVGTALDEQFFGPGTRLTVL.

This chain's CDR3 is CASSGQEFNEKLFF. The CDR3 region has the DNA TGTGCCAGCAGTGGACAGGAGTTTAATGAAAAACTGTTTTTT. The V gene is TRBV5-8, the J gene TRBJ1-4, with TRBD1 matching 7 bases. CDR1 and CDR2 (germline): SGHTS, YDEGEE. This CDR3 spans 14 amino acids. V trimming: 5 bases; J trimming: 4 bases; junction bases outside the gene matches: 5.

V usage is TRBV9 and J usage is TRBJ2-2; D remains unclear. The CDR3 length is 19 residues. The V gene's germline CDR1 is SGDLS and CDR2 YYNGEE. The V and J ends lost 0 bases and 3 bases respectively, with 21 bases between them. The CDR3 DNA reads TGTGCCAGCAGCGTAGCTACTTCGACTTCAGATAGGTACACCGGGGAGCTGTTTTTT. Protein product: CASSVATSTSDRYTGELFF.

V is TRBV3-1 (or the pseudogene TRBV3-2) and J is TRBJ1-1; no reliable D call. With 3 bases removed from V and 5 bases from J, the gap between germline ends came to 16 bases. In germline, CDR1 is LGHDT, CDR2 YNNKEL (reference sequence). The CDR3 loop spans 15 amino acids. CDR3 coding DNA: TGTGCCAGCAGCCAGGCCCGGGAAGGAAGGACTGAAGCTTTCTTT. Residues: CASSQAREGRTEAFF.

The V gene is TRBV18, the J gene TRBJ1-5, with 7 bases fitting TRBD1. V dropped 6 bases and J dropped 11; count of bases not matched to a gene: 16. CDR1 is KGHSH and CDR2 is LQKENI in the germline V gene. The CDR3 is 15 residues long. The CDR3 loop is CASSKGDSPLSSQHF. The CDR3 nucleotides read TGTGCCAGCTCCAAGGGGGACAGCCCCCTTTCGTCCCAGCATTTT.

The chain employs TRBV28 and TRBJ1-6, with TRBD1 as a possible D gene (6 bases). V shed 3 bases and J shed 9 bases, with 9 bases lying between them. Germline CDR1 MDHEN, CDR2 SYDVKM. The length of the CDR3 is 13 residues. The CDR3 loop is CASSFRQASPLHF. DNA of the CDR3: TGTGCCAGCAGTTTCCGACAGGCTTCACCCCTCCACTTT.

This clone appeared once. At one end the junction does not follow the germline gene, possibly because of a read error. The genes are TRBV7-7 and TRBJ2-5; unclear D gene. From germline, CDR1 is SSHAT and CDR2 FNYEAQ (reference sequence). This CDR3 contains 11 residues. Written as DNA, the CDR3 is TGTGCTAGCAGTGCTGCGGAGATCCAGTACTTC. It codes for CASSAAEIQYF.

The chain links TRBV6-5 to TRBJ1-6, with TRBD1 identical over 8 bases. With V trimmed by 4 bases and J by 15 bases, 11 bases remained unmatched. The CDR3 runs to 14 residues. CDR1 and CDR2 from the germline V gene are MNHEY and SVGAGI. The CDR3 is CASSSFADRVLLHF. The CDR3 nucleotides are TGTGCCAGCAGTTCTTTCGCGGACAGGGTGCTCCTCCACTTT.

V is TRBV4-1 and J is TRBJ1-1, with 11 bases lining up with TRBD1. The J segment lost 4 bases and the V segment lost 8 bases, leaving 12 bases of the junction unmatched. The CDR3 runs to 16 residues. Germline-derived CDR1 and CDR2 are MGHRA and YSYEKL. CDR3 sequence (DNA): TGCGCCAGCCAACCCGGACAGGGGGCTGGGGGCACTGAAGCTTTCTTT. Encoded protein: CASQPGQGAGGTEAFF.

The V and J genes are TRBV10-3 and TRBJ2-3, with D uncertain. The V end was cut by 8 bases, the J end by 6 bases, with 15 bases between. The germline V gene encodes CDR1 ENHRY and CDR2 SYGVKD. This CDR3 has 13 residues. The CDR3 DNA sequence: TGTGCCATCTGTCTCGCCGGGTCGGATACGCAGTATTTT. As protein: CAICLAGSDTQYF.

CDR3 coding DNA: TGTGCCACCAGTGATTTGCCTACCTGGACAGGGCGGGCGAGCACCGGGGAGCTGTTTTTT. It specifies CATSDLPTWTGRASTGELFF. This chain connects TRBV24-1 to TRBJ2-2, with TRBD1 matching over 8 bases. CDR1 is KGHDR and CDR2 is SFDVKD in the germline V gene. The length of the CDR3 is 20 residues. With V trimmed by 0 bases and J by 4 bases, 15 bases remained unmatched.

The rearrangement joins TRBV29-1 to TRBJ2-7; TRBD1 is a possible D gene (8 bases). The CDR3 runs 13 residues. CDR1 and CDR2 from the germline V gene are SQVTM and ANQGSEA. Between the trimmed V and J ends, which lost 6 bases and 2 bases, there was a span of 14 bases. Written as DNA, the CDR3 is TGCAGCGTCAGGGGGGGACAGGCCTACGAGCAGTACTTC. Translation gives CSVRGGQAYEQYF.

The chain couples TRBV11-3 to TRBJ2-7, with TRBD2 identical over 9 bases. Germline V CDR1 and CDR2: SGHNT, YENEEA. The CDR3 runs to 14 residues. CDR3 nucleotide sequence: TGTGCTACCAGGGGACTAGCTGAAGAATACGAGCAGTACTTC. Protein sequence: CATRGLAEEYEQYF.

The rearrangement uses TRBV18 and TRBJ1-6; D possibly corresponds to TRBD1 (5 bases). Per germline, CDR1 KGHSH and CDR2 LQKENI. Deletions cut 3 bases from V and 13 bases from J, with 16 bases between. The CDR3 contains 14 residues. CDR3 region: CASSPGSGQRPLHF. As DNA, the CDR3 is TGTGCCAGCTCACCGGGGTCAGGGCAACGGCCCCTCCACTTT.

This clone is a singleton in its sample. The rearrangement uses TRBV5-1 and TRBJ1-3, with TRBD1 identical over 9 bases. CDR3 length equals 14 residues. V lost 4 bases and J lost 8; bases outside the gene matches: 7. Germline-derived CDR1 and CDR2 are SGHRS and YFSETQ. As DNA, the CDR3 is TGCGCCAGCAGCATGGGACAGGGAACCCACACCATATATTTT. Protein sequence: CASSMGQGTHTIYF.

The CDR3 reads CASSIGTAEAYEQYF. In DNA, the CDR3 is TGCGCCAGCAGCATCGGGACAGCCGAAGCCTACGAGCAGTACTTC. The rearrangement uses TRBV5-1 and TRBJ2-7, with 7 nucleotides matching TRBD1. CDR3 length: 15 residues. Germline V CDR1 and CDR2: SGHRS, YFSETQ. Unmatched junction bases numbered 9, after V lost 4 bases and J lost 2 bases.

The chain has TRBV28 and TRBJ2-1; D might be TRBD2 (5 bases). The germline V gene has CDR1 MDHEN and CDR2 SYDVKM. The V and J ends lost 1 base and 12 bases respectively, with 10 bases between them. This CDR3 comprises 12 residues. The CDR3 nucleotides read TGTGCCAGCAGTTTATCCCCACGGGGGCAGTTCTTC. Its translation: CASSLSPRGQFF. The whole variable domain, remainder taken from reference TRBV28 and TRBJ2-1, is DVKVTQSSRYLVKRTGEKVFLECVQDMDHENMFWYRQDPGLGLRLIYFSYDVKMKEKGDIPEGYSVSREKKERFSLILESASTNQTSMYLCASSLSPRGQFFGPGTRLTVL.

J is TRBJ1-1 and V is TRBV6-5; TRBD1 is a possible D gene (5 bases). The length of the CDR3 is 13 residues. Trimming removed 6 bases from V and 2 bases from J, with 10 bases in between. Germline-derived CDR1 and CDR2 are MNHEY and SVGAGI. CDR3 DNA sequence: TGTGCCAGCAGGTCGGGGGACAACACTGAAGCTTTCTTT. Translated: CASRSGDNTEAFF.

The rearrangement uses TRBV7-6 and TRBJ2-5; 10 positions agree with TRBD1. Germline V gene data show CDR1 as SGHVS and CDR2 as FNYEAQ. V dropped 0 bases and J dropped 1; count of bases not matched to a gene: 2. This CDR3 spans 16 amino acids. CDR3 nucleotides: TGTGCCAGCAGCTTAGCGGGACAGGGGCTCCAAGAGACCCAGTACTTC. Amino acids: CASSLAGQGLQETQYF.